Listed below are T cell receptor beta chains from one sample, sequenced in a study of post-analysis software for immune sequencing data. TCRdb fed the PCR reads into MiXCR, producing one record per CDR3 protein. The table lists hundreds of thousands of distinct CDR3 sequences, 44% of them singletons. The sequencing input was blood. The origin of the receptors is a girl aged 10 to 17 with multiple sclerosis. Both conserved end residues are part of each CDR3. D genes are given only for firm matches. Some rows mark clone size as missing; the rest say once, few, many or name a class of expanded clone.

j_gene: TRBJ1-2; abundance: .; d_gene: .; v_gene: TRBV6-6; CDR3nt: TGTGCCAGCACTCAAAGGGGAGTCAACTATGGCTACACCTTC; CDR3aa: CASTQRGVNYGYTF
j_gene: TRBJ2-1; abundance: .; d_gene: TRBD2; v_gene: TRBV20-1; CDR3nt: TGCAGTGCTGGGTCACTAGCGGGGGGGCCTTACGGTGAGCAGTTCTTC; CDR3aa: CSAGSLAGGPYGEQFF
j_gene: TRBJ1-4; abundance: .; d_gene: .; v_gene: TRBV20-1; CDR3nt: TGCAGTGCTACGGAGACAGCAACTAATGAAAAACTGTTTTTT; CDR3aa: CSATETATNEKLFF
j_gene: TRBJ1-1; abundance: .; d_gene: .; v_gene: TRBV7-9; CDR3nt: TGTGCCAGCAGCGACGTTCAGGGGACTGAAGCTTTCTTT; CDR3aa: CASSDVQGTEAFF
j_gene: TRBJ1-1; abundance: few; d_gene: .; v_gene: TRBV12-3/TRBV12-4; CDR3nt: TGTGCCAGCAGTTGGGATCAGGTGAACACTGAAGCTTTCTTT; CDR3aa: CASSWDQVNTEAFF
j_gene: TRBJ2-1; abundance: few; d_gene: .; v_gene: TRBV9; CDR3nt: TGTGCCAGCAGCGTACAGCCTGGCTCCAATGAGCAGTTCTTC; CDR3aa: CASSVQPGSNEQFF
j_gene: TRBJ1-5; abundance: few; d_gene: .; v_gene: TRBV6-5; CDR3nt: TGTGCCAGCAGCCCAGTCGGACCTGGCAGGGGAGAGCCCCAGCATTTT; CDR3aa: CASSPVGPGRGEPQHF
j_gene: TRBJ2-1; abundance: .; d_gene: TRBD2; v_gene: TRBV6-5; CDR3nt: TGTGCCAGCAGAGGACTAGCGGGAGGCAATGAGCAGTTCTTC; CDR3aa: CASRGLAGGNEQFF
j_gene: TRBJ2-2; abundance: few; d_gene: .; v_gene: TRBV5-1; CDR3nt: TGCGCCAGCAGCTTGGAGCAGTGGGGAGGGGAGCTGTTTTTT; CDR3aa: CASSLEQWGGELFF
j_gene: TRBJ2-1; abundance: few; d_gene: TRBD1; v_gene: TRBV5-1; CDR3nt: TGCGCCAGCAGCCCCGGGACAGGGGCCCTGAGCTCCTACAATGAGCAGTTCTTC; CDR3aa: CASSPGTGALSSYNEQFF
j_gene: TRBJ2-1; abundance: .; d_gene: TRBD2; v_gene: TRBV11-3; CDR3nt: TGTGCCAGCAGCTTAAGTAGCGGGAGGGTTGTTGAGCAGTTCTTC; CDR3aa: CASSLSSGRVVEQFF